The 14 T cell receptor beta chains below all came from one sample that was sequenced in a study of T cell responses to AZD1222 COVID-19 vaccine. Data came from immunoSEQ multiplex PCR; TCRdb stores just in-frame clones and leaves some out. The sample holds some 150,000 clones; roughly nine tenths are singletons and the top ten take 1.5% to 2%. Sequencing used peripheral blood, obtained 28 days after the second AZD1222 dose. These receptors came from an adult who received the AZD1222 COVID-19 vaccine.

This clone was detected once. The rearrangement uses TRBV6-5 and TRBJ1-5; D is unclear. V was trimmed by 0 bases and J by 2 bases, leaving 8 bases between them. Looked up from germline, CDR1 is MNHEY and CDR2 is SVGAGI. The CDR3 covers 15 residues. The CDR3 DNA reads as TGTGCCAGCAGTTACTCGGCCGGGGGCAATCAGCCCCAGCATTTT. It yields the protein CASSYSAGGNQPQHF.

The sample holds one count of this clone. The chain combines TRBV6-5 with TRBJ1-3; the D gene is possibly TRBD1 (6 bases). V lost 0 bases and J 1 base, leaving 7 bases between the germline ends. CDR1 and CDR2 from the germline V gene are MNHEY and SVGAGI. This CDR3 has 15 residues. The CDR3 reads CASSYSGASGNTIYF. The CDR3 DNA is TGTGCCAGCAGTTACTCGGGGGCTTCTGGAAACACCATATATTTT.

The J gene is TRBJ2-3, the V gene TRBV4-1; TRBD1 matches at 8 bases. Per the germline V gene, CDR1 is MGHRA and CDR2 is YSYEKL. The ends lost 3 bases at V and 3 bases at J; junction bases unmatched: 5. The CDR3 extends over 15 amino acids. CDR3 DNA: TGCGCCAGCAGCCATCACAGGGGGAGGACAGATACGCAGTATTTT. Its protein product is CASSHHRGRTDTQYF.

This chain connects TRBV27 to TRBJ1-6; no reliable D call. There are 13 residues in the CDR3. Germline-derived CDR1 and CDR2 are MNHEY and SMNVEV (reference sequence). The V and J ends lost 8 bases and 8 bases respectively, with 13 bases between them. Here the CDR3 reads CASSQLRDSPLHF. The CDR3 DNA follows: TGTGCCAGCTCCCAGTTGAGGGATTCACCCCTCCACTTT.

This rearrangement joins TRBV5-6 to TRBJ2-7; TRBD2 is a possible D gene (6 bases). The ends were cut back, 0 bases at V and 1 base at J, with 8 bases in the middle. The CDR3 loop spans 14 amino acids. Germline CDR1 and CDR2: SGHDT and YYEEEE. The DNA of the CDR3 is TGTGCCAGCAGCTTGGGGGGGACTTCCTACGAGCAGTACTTC. Encoded protein: CASSLGGTSYEQYF.

The chain couples TRBV27 to TRBJ2-1; D unresolved. The CDR3 contains 15 residues. Germline lookup yields CDR1 MNHEY and CDR2 SMNVEV (reference sequence). V shed 3 bases and J shed 9 bases, with 18 bases lying between them. In nucleotides, the CDR3 is TGTGCCAGCAGTTTTGGCATCCTCTCATCCGGTGAGCAGTTCTTC. Protein product: CASSFGILSSGEQFF.

Here the CDR3 reads CASSFDTYEQYF. DNA of the CDR3: TGTGCCAGCAGCTTCGACACCTACGAGCAGTACTTC. The V and J genes are TRBV7-9 and TRBJ2-7, with D uncertain. V was clipped by 3 bases and J by 2 bases, with 5 bases between them. The length of the CDR3 is 12 residues. CDR1 is SEHNR and CDR2 is FQNEAQ in the germline V gene (reference sequence).

This clone was counted a single time. The chain links TRBV25-1 to TRBJ1-6, with D hard to call. V lost 4 bases and J lost 9, with 10 bases in between. Germline CDR1 reads MGHDK; CDR2 reads SYGVNS. The CDR3 is made up of 13 amino acids. The CDR3 region is CASSVLEGSPLHF. DNA of the CDR3: TGTGCCAGCAGTGTCCTCGAGGGTTCACCCCTCCACTTT. The variable domain in full, with the rest retrieved from reference TRBV25-1 and TRBJ1-6, is EADIYQTPRYLVIGTGKKITLECSQTMGHDKMYWYQQDPGMELHLIHYSYGVNSTEKGDLSSESTVSRIRTEHFPLTLESARPSHTSQYLCASSVLEGSPLHFGNGTRLTVT.

This chain uses TRBV29-1 with TRBJ1-1; D uncertain. V was cut by 3 bases and J by 1 base, with 12 bases left in between. Germline assignment: CDR1 SQVTM and CDR2 ANQGSEA. The CDR3 spans 14 residues. As DNA, the CDR3 is TGCAGCGTTGATGTCGGCAGACCGAACACTGAAGCTTTCTTT. It codes for CSVDVGRPNTEAFF.

The V and J genes are TRBV7-3 and TRBJ2-1; D remains ambiguous. V was cut by 5 bases and J by 1 base, with 9 bases left in between. Germline-derived CDR1 and CDR2 are SGHTA and FQGTGA. The CDR3 spans 14 residues. The CDR3 nucleotides read TGTGCCAGCAGCCGATACGGATCCTACAATGAGCAGTTCTTC. Encoded protein: CASSRYGSYNEQFF.

The CDR3 is CATSDWGSSYNEQFF. CDR3 coding DNA: TGTGCCACCAGTGATTGGGGGAGCTCCTACAATGAGCAGTTCTTC. The chain combines TRBV24-1 with TRBJ2-1, with D perhaps being TRBD1 or TRBD2 (5 bases each). Germline V CDR1 and CDR2: KGHDR, SFDVKD. The CDR3 totals 15 residues. Trimming shortened V by 2 bases and J by 0 bases, and 7 bases separated the two germline ends.

The chain recombines TRBV5-6 with TRBJ1-2, with 8 bases that match TRBD1. Germline-derived CDR1 and CDR2 are SGHDT and YYEEEE. V gave up 4 bases and J gave up 4 bases; unmatched junction bases: 3. The CDR3 contains 13 residues. The CDR3 loop reads CASSRTGPYGYTF. The CDR3 coding sequence is TGTGCCAGCAGCCGGACAGGGCCCTATGGCTACACCTTC.

The chain couples TRBV11-2 to TRBJ2-7; 9 nucleotides match TRBD2. After removal of 1 base from V and 3 bases from J, the junction contained 1 base not matched to a gene. This CDR3 spans 14 amino acids. Germline loops: CDR1 SGHAT, CDR2 FQNNGV. The chain's CDR3 is CASSLVAGDYEQYF. Written as DNA, the CDR3 is TGTGCCAGCAGCTTAGTAGCGGGAGACTACGAGCAGTACTTC. The variable domain in full, completed from reference TRBV11-2 and TRBJ2-7, reads EAGVAQSPRYKIIEKRQSVAFWCNPISGHATLYWYQQILGQGPKLLIQFQNNGVVDDSQLPKDRFSAERLKGVDSTLKIQPAKLEDSAVYLCASSLVAGDYEQYFGPGTRLTVT.

V gene TRBV7-3 combines with J gene TRBJ1-2, with a possible D match to TRBD1 (5 bases). The V end was cut by 5 bases, the J end by 6 bases, with 16 bases between. The CDR3 has 14 residues. Germline assignment: CDR1 SGHTA and CDR2 FQGTGA. The CDR3 DNA reads TGTGCCAGCAGCCCTAGTGGGAGGGGACATGGCTACACCTTC. Protein: CASSPSGRGHGYTF.